The clone carrying this T cell receptor beta chain was found a few times. As processed by the authors: Using reference gene primer amplification, nucleated cell counts were estimated. Data came from immunoSEQ multiplex PCR; TCRdb stores just in-frame clones and leaves some out. Clone size and V and J calls were adopted from that table, with D and trimming inferred from the DNA. The sample yields about 98,000 clones, approximately 79% seen once. The data derive from a study of blood T cell repertoires in COVID-19. Study summary: Sites across the United States, Italy and Spain contributed samples from acute and convalescent COVID-19. Sample material is recorded as cDNA or gDNA derived from T cells, B-cell-depleted T cells, or PBMCs.

The sample was peripheral blood. The TCR comes from a man between 65 and 85 years old with active or convalescent COVID-19.

The CDR3 loop reads CASSPRDRDSGNTIYF. CDR3 bases: TGTGCCAGCAGCCCCCGGGACAGGGATTCTGGAAACACCATATATTTT. The chain combines TRBV9 with TRBJ1-3; 9 nucleotides match TRBD1. Per germline, CDR1 SGDLS and CDR2 YYNGEE. The CDR3 runs to 16 residues. After removal of 4 bases from V and 1 base from J, the junction contained 6 bases not matched to a gene.